The TCR beta chain under discussion was sequenced for a study of monozygotic twins with inflammatory bowel disease. Per germline, CDR1 SGHTA and CDR2 FQGNSA. The CDR3 runs 16 residues. Each UMI, carrying a 6-nucleotide sample barcode, came from template switching. TCRdb derives one entry per CDR3 protein from the 5' RACE reads, leaving out DNA. The sample table sets out approximately 400,000 distinct CDR3 sequences. Sequencing was carried out using blood. This TCR came from a human donor with ulcerative colitis or Crohn's disease, or a healthy co-twin of an affected twin (not recorded which). The gene calls are TRBV7-2 and TRBJ2-5; the D call of TRBD1 rests on TCRdb alone, since no DNA is present to check it. CDR3: CASSLASGQGLGTQYF. The full variable domain, in which reference TRBV7-2 and TRBJ2-5 provide the parts outside the CDR3, is GAGVSQSPSNKVTEKGKDVELRCDPISGHTALYWYRQSLGQGLEFLIYFQGNSAPDKSGLPSDRFSAERTGGSVSTLTIQRTQQEDSAVYLCASSLASGQGLGTQYFGPGTRLLVL.